The source of this T cell receptor beta chain is a study of CD8+ T cells in alopecia areata. On the study more broadly: Oral tofacitinib, 5 to 10 mg twice daily, was given in an open-label trial.

This clone appeared once. Its antigen is as yet unknown. The study, taken as a whole, reports: Normal skin contains resident alphabeta T cells, and these are also sequenced in scalp samples. Expanded CD8+ clones among the top 100, and scalp clonality, were significantly decreased by tofacitinib. In scalp and blood, many expanded lesional clones persisted during tofacitinib.

The germline V gene has CDR1 GTSNPN and CDR2 SVGIG (reference sequence). The CDR3 contains 14 residues. Trimming pared 5 bases from V and 0 bases from J, leaving 13 bases between. Sequencing relied on a cDNA template that was reverse transcribed from extracted RNA. Produced via immunoSEQ multiplex PCR; TCRdb's table is partial and in-frame only. The data contain fewer than 200,000 clones, roughly 60% of them singletons. Treatment meaning: oral pan-JAK inhibitor, 5-10 mg twice daily. The origin of this receptor is a human donor with alopecia areata. V gene TRBV30 combines with J gene TRBJ2-5; TRBD2 might be the D (7 bases). Sequenced here: CD4+ T cells sorted from blood, sampled at week 24, from a patient treated with tofacitinib. In DNA form, the CDR3 reads TGTGCCTGGGGGTCGGGGGGCTACCAAGAGACCCAGTACTTC. Protein product: CAWGSGGYQETQYF.